This passage covers 28 T cell receptor beta chains from one sample sequenced in a study of blood T cells in healthy people across ages. The second PCR ran roughly 6 to 11 cycles with a sample-barcoded 5' primer and J-beta primers. TCRdb re-called the 5' RACE reads with MiXCR, one entry per CDR3 protein. The table records about 1.1 million distinct CDR3 sequences, 35% to 40% of them present only once. Specimen: blood. The source of these receptors is a man between 18 and 35 years old in good health.

V usage is TRBV28 and J usage is TRBJ2-3, with D possibly being TRBD2 (6 bases). This CDR3 contains 16 residues. Deletions cut 11 bases from V and 2 bases from J, with 23 bases between. Germline CDR1 and CDR2: MDHEN and SYDVKM. DNA for the CDR3: TGTGCCGGCACCCGGTCGGGACTTGCCTTCACAGATACGCAGTATTTT. This encodes CAGTRSGLAFTDTQYF.

The chain has TRBV12-3 or TRBV12-4 and TRBJ1-4; D not certain. The V end lost 5 bases, the J end lost 1 base, and 11 bases lay between the germline ends. This CDR3 has 15 amino acids. The CDR3 reads CASSPPRGTNEKLFF. The CDR3 DNA reads TGTGCCAGCAGTCCCCCTCGGGGAACTAATGAAAAACTGTTTTTT.

This clonotype was observed a handful of times. The chain uses TRBV7-9 and TRBJ2-7; D remains unclear. Germline V gives CDR1 SEHNR, CDR2 FQNEAQ (reference sequence). The V end was cut by 5 bases, the J end by 3 bases, with 8 bases between. The CDR3 loop spans 12 amino acids. The CDR3 spells CASSLDVYEQYF. In nucleotides, the CDR3 is TGTGCCAGCAGCCTTGACGTCTACGAGCAGTACTTC.

J is TRBJ2-1 and V is TRBV5-1; 7 bases map to TRBD1. Germline V lookup: CDR1 SGHRS, CDR2 YFSETQ. This CDR3 is built from 16 residues. Trimming cost V 5 bases and J 0 bases; bases outside gene matches: 8. The CDR3 is CASRAGTASSYNEQFF. DNA of the CDR3: TGCGCCAGCAGAGCCGGGACAGCAAGCTCCTACAATGAGCAGTTCTTC.

This clonotype occurred a few times. The CDR3: CSLQKTSNTEAFF. CDR3 bases: TGCAGTCTCCAGAAAACTTCGAACACTGAAGCTTTCTTT. V and J are TRBV20-1 and TRBJ1-1; D call uncertain. The CDR3 has 13 amino acids. Trimming left V 8 bases short and J 1 base short, with 14 bases between. Germline V gene sequence: CDR1 DFQATT, CDR2 SNEGSKA (reference sequence).

This sequence joins TRBV3-1 and TRBJ1-1; D unresolved. Germline CDR1 reads LGHDT; CDR2 reads YNNKEL (reference sequence). The CDR3 covers 15 residues. With 3 bases removed from V and 0 bases from J, the gap between germline ends came to 11 bases. CDR3 DNA: TGTGCCAGCAGCCAGACGGACCTAATGAACACTGAAGCTTTCTTT. Encoded protein: CASSQTDLMNTEAFF.

The V gene is TRBV27, the J gene TRBJ2-1, with 10 bases lining up with TRBD2. Losses at the gene ends were 3 bases for V and 1 base for J; bases not matched to a gene: 9. The CDR3 totals 18 residues. Per germline, CDR1 MNHEY and CDR2 SMNVEV (reference sequence). The CDR3 bases are TGTGCCAGCAGTTTTCGTCTAGCGGGGGCCTTATCCTACAATGAGCAGTTCTTC. It codes for CASSFRLAGALSYNEQFF.

The chain recombines TRBV29-1 with TRBJ2-7; 8 bases match TRBD1. The CDR3 covers 20 residues. J gave up 7 bases and V 3 bases, and 29 bases lay outside the gene matches. Germline V CDR1 and CDR2: SQVTM, ANQGSEA. CDR3 bases: TGCAGCGTTGAGTATTGGCAAGGACAGGGAAGGTCGGGATATTACAATGAGCAGTACTTC. It translates to CSVEYWQGQGRSGYYNEQYF.

The rearrangement joins TRBV10-3 to TRBJ1-3; D remains unclear. The CDR3 runs 11 residues. The V end lost 5 bases, the J end lost 3 bases, and 2 bases lay between the germline ends. Germline CDR1 ENHRY, CDR2 SYGVKD. Here the CDR3 reads CAISLGNTIYF. The CDR3 bases are TGTGCCATCAGTCTTGGAAACACCATATATTTT.

This clonotype occurred many times. The chain employs TRBV12-3 or TRBV12-4 and TRBJ1-5, with D perhaps matching TRBD1 (5 bases). This CDR3 is built from 13 residues. Trimming stripped 3 bases from V and 6 bases from J, with 9 bases between. CDR3 region: CASSLSQGQPQHF. CDR3 DNA sequence: TGTGCCAGCAGTTTGTCTCAGGGTCAGCCCCAGCATTTT.

The chain uses TRBV7-6 and TRBJ1-5; D not resolved. CDR3 length equals 13 residues. With 5 bases removed from V and 5 bases from J, the gap between germline ends came to 10 bases. Germline values: CDR1 SGHVS, CDR2 FNYEAQ. CDR3 sequence: CASSHRRDQPQHF. CDR3 DNA: TGTGCCAGCAGCCACCGAAGGGATCAGCCCCAGCATTTT.

This rearrangement joins TRBV20-1 to TRBJ1-2; D is uncertain. This CDR3 has 16 residues. Trimming shortened V by 6 bases and J by 6 bases, and 26 bases separated the two germline ends. Looked up from germline, CDR1 is DFQATT and CDR2 is SNEGSKA (reference sequence). The CDR3 loop is CSAPDTLTQYLDGYTF. CDR3 DNA: TGCAGTGCCCCAGATACCCTGACCCAATATCTTGATGGCTACACCTTC.

The genes are TRBV6-5 and TRBJ2-1, with D perhaps TRBD1 (5 bases). Germline loops: CDR1 MNHEY, CDR2 SVGAGI. The CDR3 extends over 15 amino acids. V was cut by 8 bases and J by 0 bases, with 14 bases left in between. DNA for the CDR3: TGTGCCAGCGGTCGACAGATGAGCTCCTACAATGAGCAGTTCTTC. It yields the protein CASGRQMSSYNEQFF.

This clonotype turned up a few times. The chain employs TRBV29-1 and TRBJ1-4; D might be TRBD1 (6 bases). The germline V and J ends were trimmed by 8 bases and 2 bases, with 12 bases remaining between them. CDR1 is SQVTM, CDR2 ANQGSEA, per germline. The CDR3 has 13 amino acids. The CDR3 reads CSLTGHTNEKLFF. CDR3 in DNA: TGCAGCCTTACGGGACATACTAATGAAAAACTGTTTTTT.

The V call is TRBV6-5, the J call TRBJ1-4, with D possibly being TRBD1 (5 bases). Germline CDR1 MNHEY, CDR2 SVGAGI. The germline V and J ends were trimmed by 0 bases and 7 bases, with 9 bases remaining between them. The CDR3 consists of 14 residues. The CDR3 sequence is CASSYSGGTEKLFF. CDR3 DNA sequence: TGTGCCAGCAGTTACTCTGGAGGGACTGAAAAACTGTTTTTT.

Remarks on this clonotype: A much larger clone lies a single base off, so this may be a read error. The chain uses TRBV3-1 and TRBJ1-5; no clear D gene. Trimming stripped 4 bases from V and 5 bases from J, with 12 bases between. The CDR3 runs 14 residues. Looked up from germline, CDR1 is LGHDT and CDR2 is YNNKEL (reference sequence). The chain's CDR3 is CASSPAGRDQPQHF. The CDR3 DNA reads TGTGCCAGCAGCCCCGCGGGGAGAGATCAGCCCCAGCATTTT.

The chain couples TRBV27 to TRBJ2-4, with D hard to call. The J call is uncertain, as TRBJ2-7 better fits the DNA end. The germline V gene has CDR1 MNHEY and CDR2 SMNVEV (reference sequence). The CDR3 sequence is 12 residues long. Written as DNA, the CDR3 is TGTGCCAGCAGTTATCCCCCCTACGAGCAGTACTTC. Residues: CASSYPPYEQYF.

J is TRBJ1-4 and V is TRBV20-1; D is possibly TRBD1 (6 bases). The V end was cut by 7 bases, the J end by 0 bases, with 12 bases between. Germline CDR1 DFQATT, CDR2 SNEGSKA (reference sequence). The CDR3 extends over 14 amino acids. This CDR3 is CSVRRGPTNEKLFF. The CDR3 nucleotides read TGCAGTGTCCGCAGGGGTCCAACTAATGAAAAACTGTTTTTT.

This clonotype was detected a few times. The chain is built from TRBV29-1 and TRBJ1-1, with 7 bases lining up with TRBD1. Per germline, CDR1 SQVTM and CDR2 ANQGSEA. The trim removed 7 bases at V and 6 bases at J, leaving 8 bases unmatched. The CDR3 runs to 12 residues. The CDR3 DNA sequence: TGCAGCGGCCTCGACAGGGTGGCTGAAGCTTTCTTT. Translated: CSGLDRVAEAFF.

The gene calls are TRBV27 and TRBJ1-6; no definite D call. The V gene lost 5 bases and the J gene lost 6 bases, with 8 bases spanning the gap. Looked up from germline, CDR1 is MNHEY and CDR2 is SMNVEV (reference sequence). This CDR3 region has 13 residues. CDR3 nucleotide sequence: TGTGCCAGCAGTCGGGAGCTTAATTCACCCCTCCACTTT. Protein: CASSRELNSPLHF.

V and J are TRBV12-3 or TRBV12-4 and TRBJ2-7; 9 positions match TRBD2. The ends lost 3 bases at V and 7 bases at J; junction bases unmatched: 13. This CDR3 is 16 amino acids long. CDR3 loop: CASSLVRGGPLNEQYF. CDR3 DNA sequence: TGTGCCAGCAGTTTGGTGCGGGGGGGGCCCTTAAATGAGCAGTACTTC.

V and J are TRBV7-9 and TRBJ1-1; D remains unclear. CDR1 SEHNR and CDR2 FQNEAQ come from the germline V gene (reference sequence). V was shortened by 1 base and J by 10 bases, with 10 bases between the two germline ends. This CDR3 is built from 12 residues. CDR3 bases: TGTGCCAGCAGCTTAGATGAGGGCTTAGCTTTCTTT. Protein: CASSLDEGLAFF.

This clonotype showed up just a few times. The gene calls are TRBV25-1 and TRBJ1-1, with no clear D. CDR1 is MGHDK, CDR2 SYGVNS, per germline. The ends were cut back, 3 bases at V and 5 bases at J, with 10 bases in the middle. This CDR3 is 13 amino acids long. Written as DNA, the CDR3 is TGTGCCAGCAGTGAGTCCCGGGAGACTGAAGCTTTCTTT. The encoded protein is CASSESRETEAFF.

V and J are TRBV20-1 and TRBJ1-5, with D perhaps TRBD1 (6 bases). This CDR3 contains 17 residues. CDR1 is DFQATT, CDR2 SNEGSKA, per germline (reference sequence). The V end lost 6 bases, the J end lost 2 bases, and 23 bases lay between the germline ends. The CDR3 protein is CSASSPRRDIGNQPQHF. CDR3 nucleotide sequence: TGCAGTGCCTCGTCCCCCCGACGGGACATTGGCAATCAGCCCCAGCATTTT.

The CDR3 reads CSTPGQGNNQPQHF. The CDR3 DNA is TGCAGCACACCGGGACAGGGCAACAATCAGCCCCAGCATTTT. The chain combines TRBV29-1 with TRBJ1-5, with TRBD1 matching 9 bases. The CDR3 spans 14 residues. The germline CDR1 and CDR2 sequences are SQVTM and ANQGSEA. V gave up 8 bases and J gave up 3 bases; unmatched junction bases: 8.

V is TRBV20-1 and J is TRBJ1-6, with no clear D. CDR1 is DFQATT, CDR2 SNEGSKA, per germline (reference sequence). V lost 3 bases to trimming and J lost 9 bases, with 15 bases between them. The CDR3 sequence is 14 residues long. CDR3 bases: TGCAGTGCTAGCGGCGGGGTCTTGGGTTCACCCCTCCACTTT. This encodes CSASGGVLGSPLHF.

This clonotype showed up just a few times. CDR3 amino acids: CSVEARGKPEKLFF. For the CDR3, the DNA is TGCAGCGTTGAAGCCAGGGGTAAACCTGAAAAACTGTTTTTT. The rearrangement links TRBV29-1 to TRBJ1-4, with D possibly matching TRBD1 (6 bases). The V gene lost 1 base and the J gene lost 7 bases, with 13 bases spanning the gap. The CDR3 totals 14 residues. CDR1 is SQVTM, CDR2 ANQGSEA, per germline. Variable domain in full (rest from reference TRBV29-1 and TRBJ1-4): SAVISQKPSRDICQRGTSLTIQCQVDSQVTMMFWYRQQPGQSLTLIATANQGSEATYESGFVIDKFPISRPNLTFSTLTVSNMSPEDSSIYLCSVEARGKPEKLFFGSGTQLSVL.

The chain is built from TRBV7-9 and TRBJ2-7; D is unclear. The J call is uncertain, as TRBJ2-5 better fits the DNA end. Germline assignment: CDR1 SEHNR and CDR2 FQNEAQ (reference sequence). The length of the CDR3 is 12 residues. The CDR3 DNA reads TGTGCCAGCAGCAAACAGAGGGAGACCCAGTACTTC. As protein: CASSKQRETQYF.